Below are 13 T cell receptor beta chains sequenced from a single sample in a study of molecular identifiers for immune sequencing clone quantification. One entry per CDR3 protein, called by TCRdb with MiXCR from the PCR reads. The sample consists of just under 650,000 distinct CDR3 sequences, approximately 20% of them appearing once. Sequencing input: naive CD8+ T cells from blood, with Jurkat cell RNA spiked in. Subset of the sample: FACS-sorted CD8+CD4-CCR7+CD45RA+ naive T cells. Source of these receptors: a human donor in good health. Some libraries in this study had Jurkat cell RNA spiked in.

This clonotype has just a few counts. This chain uses TRBV19 with TRBJ2-7; 7 bases agree with TRBD2. CDR1 is LNHDA, CDR2 SQIVND, per germline (reference sequence). J gave up 4 bases and V 6 bases, and 12 bases lay outside the gene matches. The CDR3 has 15 amino acids. The DNA of the CDR3 is TGTGCCAGTAGCCTCCGCCCAGCGGGGCATTACGAGCAGTACTTC. It encodes CASSLRPAGHYEQYF.

This clonotype was seen repeatedly, ten times or more. The rearrangement joins TRBV7-6 to TRBJ2-1, with 11 bases fitting TRBD2. Trimming cost V 3 bases and J 8 bases; bases outside gene matches: 15. There are 18 residues in the CDR3. Germline loops: CDR1 SGHVS, CDR2 FNYEAQ. CDR3 protein: CASSFKPLAGGPLDEQFF. CDR3 coding DNA: TGTGCCAGCAGCTTCAAACCCTTAGCGGGAGGGCCCTTGGATGAGCAGTTCTTC.

A note on this clonotype: This may be a read error, as it is one base from a much larger clone. The chain recombines TRBV5-3 with TRBJ2-1; 11 bases fit TRBD2. TRBV5-3 is reported as an ORF; its role is uncertain. The CDR3 contains 17 residues. V lost 10 bases, J lost 2 bases, and 14 bases stayed unmatched. The CDR3 sequence is CAGGPGLADLTYNEQFF. DNA for the CDR3: TGTGCCGGAGGACCGGGACTAGCGGACTTAACCTACAATGAGCAGTTCTTC.

The chain is built from TRBV10-3 and TRBJ2-7; TRBD1 matches at 9 bases. The CDR3 consists of 15 residues. Germline V gene lookup returns CDR1 ENHRY and CDR2 SYGVKD. V trimming: 5 bases; J trimming: 2 bases; junction bases outside the gene matches: 7. The CDR3 bases are TGTGCCATCAGTACCGGACAGGGGCAAGCCTACGAGCAGTACTTC. Translated: CAISTGQGQAYEQYF.

Comments on this clonotype: This may stem from a read error, because a much larger clone lies one nucleotide away. The CDR3 here is CASSLVAGLDSPLHF. As DNA, the CDR3 is TGTGCCAGCAGCTTAGTCGCAGGGTTAGATTCACCCCTCCACTTT. The chain employs TRBV7-9 and TRBJ1-6; possible D gene TRBD1, 5 bases. The V gene's germline CDR1 is SEHNR and CDR2 FQNEAQ (reference sequence). The CDR3 has 15 residues. Trimming shortened V by 1 base and J by 8 bases, and 12 bases separated the two germline ends.

This clonotype was observed many times. The V and J genes are TRBV20-1 and TRBJ2-1; D might be TRBD1 (5 bases). The CDR3 sequence is 16 residues long. Germline CDR1 reads DFQATT; CDR2 reads SNEGSKA (reference sequence). Trimming shortened V by 0 bases and J by 4 bases, and 16 bases separated the two germline ends. The chain's CDR3 is CSARDRDSVPYNEQFF. Here the CDR3 DNA reads TGCAGTGCTAGAGATCGAGACAGCGTACCTTACAATGAGCAGTTCTTC.

A word on this clonotype: A much larger clonotype is one base distant, so this may be a read error. V usage is TRBV19 and J usage is TRBJ2-3; TRBD2 matches 7 bases. Germline values: CDR1 LNHDA, CDR2 SQIVND (reference sequence). The CDR3 loop spans 15 amino acids. Losses at the gene ends were 8 bases for V and 0 bases for J; bases not matched to a gene: 8. CDR3 nucleotides: TGTGCCAGTGGTAAACTAGCGTCTAGCACAGATACGCAGTATTTT. Translated, it gives CASGKLASSTDTQYF. Supplemented by reference TRBV19 and TRBJ2-3, the full variable domain reads DGGITQSPKYLFRKEGQNVTLSCEQNLNHDAMYWYRQDPGQGLRLIYYSQIVNDFQKGDIAEGYSVSREKKESFPLTVTSAQKNPTAFYLCASGKLASSTDTQYFGPGTRLTVL.

This clonotype showed up just a few times. The rearrangement joins TRBV2 to TRBJ1-5; D is possibly TRBD1 (5 bases). V lost 1 base, J lost 0 bases, and 7 bases lay in between. The CDR3 spans 15 residues. Per germline, CDR1 SNHLY and CDR2 FYNNEI. This chain's CDR3 is CASSEGTLSNQPQHF. The CDR3 DNA reads TGTGCCAGCAGTGAAGGGACACTTAGCAATCAGCCCCAGCATTTT.

This clonotype was seen at least ten times. V is TRBV20-1 and J is TRBJ2-7; perhaps TRBD2 as D (6 bases). The length of the CDR3 is 13 residues. Germline V lookup: CDR1 DFQATT, CDR2 SNEGSKA (reference sequence). Trimming shortened V by 0 bases and J by 6 bases, and 12 bases separated the two germline ends. In nucleotides, the CDR3 is TGCAGTGCTAGAGATCGGCTAGCGCCCGAGCAGTACTTC. Its protein is CSARDRLAPEQYF.

This clonotype has only a few counts. This rearrangement joins TRBV29-1 to TRBJ2-1; TRBD2 agrees at 9 bases. Germline CDR1 is SQVTM and CDR2 is ANQGSEA. This CDR3 spans 18 amino acids. J gave up 0 bases and V 6 bases, and 15 bases lay outside the gene matches. This chain's CDR3 is CSVALGASGKSSYNEQFF. CDR3 nucleotides: TGCAGCGTAGCGTTGGGGGCTAGCGGGAAGAGCTCCTACAATGAGCAGTTCTTC.

Many counts were recorded for this clonotype. The genes are TRBV7-9 and TRBJ2-7; D gene uncertain. The CDR3 contains 12 residues. Trimming pared 1 base from V and 3 bases from J, leaving 4 bases between. Germline assignment: CDR1 SEHNR and CDR2 FQNEAQ (reference sequence). CDR3 region: CASSLVSYEQYF. The CDR3 bases are TGTGCCAGCAGCTTAGTCAGCTACGAGCAGTACTTC.

A note on this clonotype: A much larger clone sits a single nucleotide away, making a read error possible. V gene TRBV12-3 or TRBV12-4 combines with J gene TRBJ1-5; a possible D gene is TRBD1 (5 bases). Between the trimmed V and J ends, which lost 6 bases and 7 bases, there was a span of 10 bases. The CDR3 is 12 amino acids. CDR3 amino acids: CASSHRPQPQHF. The CDR3 DNA follows: TGTGCCAGCAGCCACAGGCCCCAGCCCCAGCATTTT.

This chain joins TRBV4-1 and TRBJ2-2, with TRBD1 identical over 9 bases. Germline trimming cut 4 bases from V and 5 bases from J; bases unmatched to any gene: 8. Germline CDR1 MGHRA, CDR2 YSYEKL. This CDR3 is built from 16 residues. CDR3 loop: CASSRTSGQGTGELFF. The CDR3 region has the DNA TGCGCCAGCAGCCGCACCTCCGGACAGGGGACCGGGGAGCTGTTTTTT.